Sequencing of this T cell receptor (beta chain) was carried out in a study of radiotherapy plus CTLA-4 blockade in lung cancer (dated by TCRdb to 2016 to 2018). Study-wide context: Objective responses occurred in 18% of enrolled patients, and 30% to 35% achieved disease control.

Focal radiation therapy combined with CTLA-4 blockade (ipilimumab) was tested in patients with chemo-refractory metastatic non-small-cell lung cancer. Points the paper makes about the study in general: The strongest predictors of response were reported to be early dynamic shifts in blood T cell clones along with a rise in serum interferon-beta following radiation. TCR clones derived from tumors expanded in peripheral blood after treatment with radiotherapy and ipilimumab.

In regard to this clone: The antigen it recognizes is unknown. No base qualities exist here, and no much larger clone lies one base off it.

Library preparation was by the immunoSEQ multiplex PCR assay. TCRdb mirrors the immuneACCESS table, restricted to in-frame sequences. Some clones are absent from its copies; in checked studies, under half trace to an unresolved V gene, and the reason for the others is unknown. The sample includes about 78,000 clones, with approximately 86% observed a single time. The top ten clonotypes cover around 2% of the sample. V loses 4 bases, J loses 5 bases, and the germline ends lie 12 bases apart. The germline V gene encodes CDR1 SGHNT and CDR2 YYREEE (reference sequence). The CDR3 starts with the cysteine, ends with the phenylalanine, and has 13 residues. Only CDR3 DNA remains: 39 bases, in frame from the first base.

The clonotype comes from a human donor with non-small cell lung cancer who had a partial response to radiotherapy plus ipilimumab. The chain links TRBV5-4 with TRBJ1-1; no D gene call is confident. This specimen was peripheral blood, taken from a patient treated with radiotherapy plus ipilimumab. The CDR3 corresponds to CASSAPEWTEAFF. The nucleotide sequence reads TGTGCCAGCAGCGCCCCGGAGTGGACTGAAGCTTTCTTT.